Listed below are T cell receptor beta chains from one sample, sequenced in a study of T cells after yellow fever vaccination. TCRdb processed the 5' RACE reads anew with MiXCR; each CDR3 protein has one entry. The sample contains 250,000 or so distinct CDR3 sequences, approximately 3.8% of which appear only once. Sequenced here: PBMCs, sampled 15 days after the yellow fever booster vaccination. The receptors originated from a man in his late teens or twenties who received the YFV17D yellow fever vaccine. Both conserved end residues are part of each CDR3. D genes are given only for firm matches. Expanded clones are given a class, and other clones once, few, many or no size at all.

v_call	d_call	clone_size	j_call	cdr3_aa	cdr3_nt
TRBV13	NA	many	TRBJ1-1	CASSPAPWTEAFF	TGTGCCAGCAGCCCAGCCCCATGGACTGAAGCTTTCTTT
TRBV18	NA	many	TRBJ2-3	CASSPPGVRPDTQYF	TGTGCCAGCTCACCTCCCGGGGTGAGGCCAGATACGCAGTATTTT
TRBV30	NA	many	TRBJ1-1	CAWSDQGTEAFF	TGTGCCTGGAGTGACCAGGGGACTGAAGCTTTCTTT
TRBV13	NA	NA	TRBJ1-1	CASSLGAVVFF	TGTGCCAGCAGCTTAGGGGCGGTGGTTTTCTTT
TRBV6-1	NA	many	TRBJ2-2	CANSRTVNDGELFF	TGTGCCAACAGTCGGACAGTTAACGACGGGGAGCTGTTTTTT
TRBV25-1	NA	NA	TRBJ2-2	CASSGHRASNTGELFF	TGTGCCAGCAGTGGACACAGGGCCTCCAACACCGGGGAGCTGTTTTTT
TRBV7-2	NA	many	TRBJ2-5	CASSPRTRRETQYF	TGTGCCAGCAGCCCCCGGACCCGGCGGGAGACCCAGTACTTC
TRBV12-3/TRBV12-4	NA	many	TRBJ1-1	CASRWGRSNTEAFF	TGTGCCAGCAGATGGGGACGTTCGAACACTGAAGCTTTCTTT
TRBV14	NA	many	TRBJ2-1	CASSQVIGDPYNEQFF	TGTGCCAGCAGCCAAGTAATCGGGGACCCATACAATGAGCAGTTCTTC
TRBV12-3/TRBV12-4	TRBD1	few	TRBJ2-7	CASRETGSEQYF	TGTGCCAGCAGGGAGACAGGGTCCGAGCAGTACTTC
TRBV5-4	NA	NA	TRBJ1-2	CASSPTLFQRALGYTF	TGTGCCAGCAGCCCCACGCTCTTCCAGAGAGCCCTTGGGTACACCTTC
TRBV5-1	TRBD1	few	TRBJ1-5	CASSPGQGDYSNQPQHF	TGCGCCAGCAGCCCTGGCCAGGGGGATTATAGCAATCAGCCCCAGCATTTT
TRBV29-1	NA	many	TRBJ1-5	CSVADRNSNQPQHF	TGCAGCGTCGCGGACAGAAATAGCAATCAGCCCCAGCATTTT
TRBV7-9	TRBD2	many	TRBJ2-5	CASSPPRGIQETQYF	TGTGCCAGCAGCCCCCCGCGGGGGATCCAAGAGACCCAGTACTTC
TRBV7-2	TRBD1	many	TRBJ1-1	CASSRYRGVNTEAFF	TGTGCCAGCAGCCGATACAGGGGGGTGAACACTGAAGCTTTCTTT
TRBV15	TRBD2	many	TRBJ2-7	CATSRDSASGAYEQYF	TGTGCCACCAGCAGAGATTCGGCTAGCGGGGCCTACGAGCAGTACTTC
TRBV3-1	TRBD1	NA	TRBJ2-6	CASSQRDRDSGANVLTF	TGTGCCAGCAGCCAACGGGACAGGGACTCTGGGGCCAACGTCCTGACTTTC
TRBV2	TRBD1	few	TRBJ2-3	CASSSTGGVADTQYF	TGTGCCAGCAGTTCTACAGGGGGCGTTGCAGATACGCAGTATTTT
TRBV12-3/TRBV12-4	NA	many	TRBJ1-2	CASSPSGTKTF	TGTGCCAGCAGCCCTTCCGGGACCAAAACCTTC
TRBV25-1	NA	NA	TRBJ1-2	CASTSGGPRTYGYTF	TGTGCCAGCACCTCTGGCGGGCCGAGAACCTATGGCTACACCTTC
TRBV19	NA	many	TRBJ1-5	CASSRAYNQPQHF	TGTGCCAGTAGCAGGGCCTACAATCAGCCCCAGCATTTT
TRBV12-3/TRBV12-4	NA	few	TRBJ1-5	CASSYRVVQPQHF	TGTGCCAGCAGTTACAGGGTCGTCCAGCCCCAGCATTTT
TRBV10-3	TRBD2	few	TRBJ2-7	CAISAGSSGASYEQYF	TGTGCCATCAGTGCAGGGTCTAGCGGGGCCTCCTACGAGCAGTACTTC
TRBV9	NA	many	TRBJ1-2	CASSVTSQGFEGYTF	TGTGCCAGCAGCGTAACATCACAGGGATTTGAAGGCTACACCTTC
TRBV7-3	NA	many	TRBJ2-3	CASSLQGPSSTDTQYF	TGTGCCAGCAGCTTACAGGGGCCTTCTAGCACAGATACGCAGTATTTT
TRBV5-4	TRBD1	many	TRBJ2-1	CASSLGQGGGFNEQFF	TGTGCCAGCAGCCTGGGACAGGGCGGGGGATTTAATGAGCAGTTCTTC